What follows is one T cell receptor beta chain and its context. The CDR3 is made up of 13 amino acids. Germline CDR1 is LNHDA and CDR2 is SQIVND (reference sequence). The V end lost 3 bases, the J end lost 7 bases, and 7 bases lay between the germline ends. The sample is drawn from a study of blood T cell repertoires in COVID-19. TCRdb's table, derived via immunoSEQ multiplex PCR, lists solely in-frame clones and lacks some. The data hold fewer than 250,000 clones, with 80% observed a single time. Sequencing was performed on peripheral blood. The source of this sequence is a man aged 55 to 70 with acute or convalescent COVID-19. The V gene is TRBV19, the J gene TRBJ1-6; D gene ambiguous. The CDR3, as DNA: TGTGCCAGTAGTATGGGCGGGAATTCACCCCTCCACTTT. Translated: CASSMGGNSPLHF.